A selection of T cell receptor beta chains follows, all from one sample in a study of blood T cell repertoires in COVID-19. Assay: immunoSEQ multiplex PCR; the TCRdb copy retains only in-frame clones and omits some. The sample has around 120,000 clones; about two thirds are singletons. The sample taken for sequencing was peripheral blood. The source is a human donor with acute or convalescent COVID-19. The donor label of this sample is uncertain. Each CDR3 is given with its conserved first and last residue. A D gene is named only where the DNA matches it firmly. A clone size is listed for some rows: how often the clone was seen (once, few, many), or a class if it is expanded.

TRBJ2-1	TRBV20-1	medium-sized	.	11	CSARADNEQFF	TGCAGTGCTAGAGCCGACAATGAGCAGTTCTTC
TRBJ1-5	TRBV21-1	.	.	17	CASSKLGGVEDNQPQHF	TGTGCCAGCAGCAAATTGGGGGGGGTAGAGGACAATCAGCCCCAGCATTTT
TRBJ1-4	TRBV29-1	once	.	12	CSVAQGGEKLFF	TGCAGCGTGGCACAAGGGGGTGAAAAACTGTTTTTT
TRBJ2-4	TRBV12-5	.	TRBD1	15	CASGTRQGVKNIQYF	TGTGCTAGTGGTACCCGACAGGGGGTCAAAAACATTCAGTACTTC
TRBJ1-1	TRBV2	.	.	13	CASSETGNTEAFF	TGTGCCAGCAGTGAAACGGGGAACACTGAAGCTTTCTTT
TRBJ1-1	TRBV30	.	.	18	CAWSVRPRFGRGYTEAFF	TGTGCCTGGAGTGTACGCCCTAGGTTTGGGCGGGGATACACTGAAGCTTTCTTT
TRBJ1-5	TRBV2	.	.	14	CASSELLINQPQHF	TGTGCCAGCAGTGAATTACTCATTAATCAGCCCCAGCATTTT
TRBJ2-5	TRBV3-1/TRBV3-2	.	TRBD2	16	CARSQRGGGGQETQYF	TGTGCCCGCAGCCAACGGGGCGGGGGGGGTCAAGAGACCCAGTACTTC
TRBJ2-7	TRBV6-5	once	TRBD1	16	CASSYSGTGASNEQYF	TGTGCCAGCAGTTACTCGGGGACAGGGGCTAGTAACGAGCAGTACTTC
TRBJ2-5	TRBV5-1	.	TRBD2	15	CASSSQTSGQETQYF	TGCGCCAGCAGCTCCCAGACTAGCGGGCAAGAGACCCAGTACTTC
TRBJ1-6	TRBV2	.	.	14	CASSEGRGPSPLHF	TGTGCCAGCAGTGAAGGCAGGGGACCTTCACCCCTCCACTTT
TRBJ1-4	TRBV5-1	.	.	16	CASSLGVSGANEKLFF	TGCGCCAGCAGCTTGGGAGTTTCCGGGGCTAATGAAAAACTGTTTTTT
TRBJ2-7	TRBV9	.	TRBD1	15	CASSEGDSASYEQYF	TGTGCCAGCAGCGAAGGGGACAGTGCTTCCTACGAGCAGTACTTC
TRBJ1-2	TRBV2	.	.	15	CASSENSYGGYGYTF	TGTGCCAGCAGTGAGAACTCCTACGGGGGCTATGGCTACACCTTC
TRBJ1-5	TRBV30	.	TRBD1	13	CAWSPDRDQPQHF	TGTGCCTGGAGCCCTGACAGGGATCAGCCCCAGCATTTT
TRBJ2-1	TRBV12-1	.	.	14	CASSLKRGFGEQFF	TGTGCCAGCAGCCTCAAGAGGGGGTTTGGAGAGCAGTTCTTC
TRBJ2-5	TRBV11-2	.	TRBD2	15	CASSYDPGRGETQYF	TGTGCCAGCAGCTACGATCCCGGGCGGGGGGAGACCCAGTACTTC
TRBJ2-5	TRBV12-3/TRBV12-4	.	.	12	CASSFQQETQYF	TGTGCCAGCAGTTTCCAGCAAGAGACCCAGTACTTC
TRBJ1-2	TRBV2	.	.	12	CASSEGGVGYTF	TGTGCCAGCAGTGAGGGAGGGGTTGGCTACACCTTC
TRBJ2-1	TRBV3-1/TRBV3-2	.	.	15	CASSQETRGYNEQFF	TGTGCCAGCAGCCAAGAGACCAGAGGCTACAATGAGCAGTTCTTC
TRBJ1-6	TRBV6-6	medium-sized	.	15	CASRTDSSYNSPLHF	TGTGCCAGCAGAACGGACAGCTCCTATAATTCACCCCTCCACTTT
TRBJ1-2	TRBV30	.	TRBD1	14	CAWSAQGAVYGYTF	TGTGCCTGGAGTGCCCAGGGGGCGGTCTATGGCTACACCTTC